This T cell receptor (beta chain) was captured in a study of shared clonotypes between healthy human individuals. Turning to the study itself: Serving as donors were a couple of women and three men, whose ages spanned 18 to 49.

From germline, CDR1 is SEHNR and CDR2 FQNEAQ (reference sequence). The CDR3 loop spans 13 amino acids. V lost 5 bases and J lost 1, with 8 bases in between. A remark on this clone: In the same sample, other DNA sequences code for this CDR3.

Clones were sequenced by immunoSEQ multiplex PCR, and TCRdb holds only the in-frame ones, with some missing. The sample shows about 2.1 million clones, 93% of them seen only once. CD45RO-negative, CCR7-selected cells formed the naive CD8 fraction, which excluded terminally differentiated effector memory CD45RA+ cells. Input material: naive CD8+ T cells from PBMCs. The rearrangement uses TRBV7-9 and TRBJ2-5; perhaps TRBD1 as D (5 bases). This sequence was found in a man aged 18 to 29 in good health. Some clones in this sample may be carry-over from other donors' samples. CDR3 coding DNA: TGTGCCAGCAGCGACAGCCTCCAAGAGACCCAGTACTTC. This gives the protein CASSDSLQETQYF. The complete variable domain, with remaining parts taken from reference TRBV7-9 and TRBJ2-5, reads DTGVSQNPRHKITKRGQNVTFRCDPISEHNRLYWYRQTLGQGPEFLTYFQNEAQLEKSRLLSDRFSAERPKGSFSTLEIQRTEQGDSAMYLCASSDSLQETQYFGPGTRLLVL.